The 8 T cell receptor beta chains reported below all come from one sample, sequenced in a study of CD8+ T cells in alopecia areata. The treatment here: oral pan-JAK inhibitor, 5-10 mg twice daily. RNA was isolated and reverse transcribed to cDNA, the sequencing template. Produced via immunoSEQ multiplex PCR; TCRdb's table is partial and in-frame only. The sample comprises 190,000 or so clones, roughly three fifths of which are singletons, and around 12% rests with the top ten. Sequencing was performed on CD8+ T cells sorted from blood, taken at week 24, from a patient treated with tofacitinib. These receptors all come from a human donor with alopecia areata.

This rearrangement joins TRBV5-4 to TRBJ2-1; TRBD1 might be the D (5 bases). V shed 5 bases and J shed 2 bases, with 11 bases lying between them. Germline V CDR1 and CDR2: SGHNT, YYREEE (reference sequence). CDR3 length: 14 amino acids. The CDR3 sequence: CASRGPSAYNEQFF. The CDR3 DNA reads TGTGCCAGCAGGGGGCCGTCGGCCTACAATGAGCAGTTCTTC.

CDR3 sequence: CASSVSRVRREETQYF. The CDR3 region has the DNA TGTGCCAGCAGCGTATCAAGGGTGAGGCGCGAAGAGACCCAGTACTTC. V and J are TRBV9 and TRBJ2-5; no clear D gene. The V gene lost 1 base and the J gene lost 3 bases, with 16 bases spanning the gap. CDR1 is SGDLS, CDR2 YYNGEE, per germline. The CDR3 consists of 16 residues.

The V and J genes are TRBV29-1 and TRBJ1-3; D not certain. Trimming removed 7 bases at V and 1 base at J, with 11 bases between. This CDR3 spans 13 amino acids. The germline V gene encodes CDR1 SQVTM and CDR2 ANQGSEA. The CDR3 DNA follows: TGCAGCGCCGGAGGCTCATCTGGAAACACCATATATTTT. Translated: CSAGGSSGNTIYF.

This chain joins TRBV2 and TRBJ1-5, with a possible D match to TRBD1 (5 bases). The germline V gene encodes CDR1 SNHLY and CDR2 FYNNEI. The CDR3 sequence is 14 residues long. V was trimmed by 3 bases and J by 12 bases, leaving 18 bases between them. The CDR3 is CASSDSAGPRSQHF. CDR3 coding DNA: TGTGCCAGCAGTGATTCGGCAGGGCCTCGCAGCCAGCATTTT.

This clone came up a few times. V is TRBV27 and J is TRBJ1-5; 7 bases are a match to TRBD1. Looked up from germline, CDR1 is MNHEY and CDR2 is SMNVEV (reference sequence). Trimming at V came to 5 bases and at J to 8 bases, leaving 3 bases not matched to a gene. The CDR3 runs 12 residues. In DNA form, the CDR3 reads TGTGCCAGCAGTACAGGGGCCGAGCCCCAGCATTTT. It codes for CASSTGAEPQHF.

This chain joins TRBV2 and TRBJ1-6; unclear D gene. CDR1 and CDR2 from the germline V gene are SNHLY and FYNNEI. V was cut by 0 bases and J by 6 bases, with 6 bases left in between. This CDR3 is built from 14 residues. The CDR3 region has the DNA TGTGCCAGCAGTGAAGCCTTACCTAATTCACCCCTCCACTTT. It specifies CASSEALPNSPLHF.

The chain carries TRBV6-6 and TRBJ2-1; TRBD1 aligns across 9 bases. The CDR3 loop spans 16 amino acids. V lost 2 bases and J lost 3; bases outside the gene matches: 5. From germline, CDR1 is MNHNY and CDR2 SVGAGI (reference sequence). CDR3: CASSYTTGGHYNEQFF. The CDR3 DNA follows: TGTGCCAGCAGTTACACCACAGGGGGCCACTACAATGAGCAGTTCTTC.

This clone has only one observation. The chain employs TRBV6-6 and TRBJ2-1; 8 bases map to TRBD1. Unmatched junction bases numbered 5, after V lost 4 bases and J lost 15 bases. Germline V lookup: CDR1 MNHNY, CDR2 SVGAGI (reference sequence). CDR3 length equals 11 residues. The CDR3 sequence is CASSSPQGVFF. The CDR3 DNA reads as TGTGCCAGCAGTTCGCCACAGGGGGTGTTCTTC.